This TCR beta chain was sequenced during a study of blood T cell repertoires in COVID-19. Overall study context: COVID-19 samples collected from the United States, Italy and Spain covered acute and convalescent phases. T cells, B-cell-depleted T cells, or PBMCs provided the cDNA or gDNA that served as material.

The germline CDR1 and CDR2 sequences are MNHEY and SVGAGI. This CDR3 is built from 12 residues. V dropped 4 bases and J dropped 9 bases, with 7 bases sitting between them. As originally analysed: Amplification with reference gene primers provided the estimates of nucleated cell counts. Profiling relied on immunoSEQ multiplex PCR, and the TCRdb table lists in-frame clones only, not all of them. That table supplies the V and J calls and clone size; D and trimming were determined from the DNA. The repertoire holds about 170,000 clones, with around four fifths as singletons. V and J are TRBV6-5 and TRBJ1-6; D is unresolved. Sequenced: peripheral blood. The TCR was taken from a woman of 80 years or more with COVID-19, enrolled during active disease. The CDR3 DNA reads TGTGCCAGCAGTTTTTTTCGTTCACCCCTCCACTTT. This sequence encodes CASSFFRSPLHF.